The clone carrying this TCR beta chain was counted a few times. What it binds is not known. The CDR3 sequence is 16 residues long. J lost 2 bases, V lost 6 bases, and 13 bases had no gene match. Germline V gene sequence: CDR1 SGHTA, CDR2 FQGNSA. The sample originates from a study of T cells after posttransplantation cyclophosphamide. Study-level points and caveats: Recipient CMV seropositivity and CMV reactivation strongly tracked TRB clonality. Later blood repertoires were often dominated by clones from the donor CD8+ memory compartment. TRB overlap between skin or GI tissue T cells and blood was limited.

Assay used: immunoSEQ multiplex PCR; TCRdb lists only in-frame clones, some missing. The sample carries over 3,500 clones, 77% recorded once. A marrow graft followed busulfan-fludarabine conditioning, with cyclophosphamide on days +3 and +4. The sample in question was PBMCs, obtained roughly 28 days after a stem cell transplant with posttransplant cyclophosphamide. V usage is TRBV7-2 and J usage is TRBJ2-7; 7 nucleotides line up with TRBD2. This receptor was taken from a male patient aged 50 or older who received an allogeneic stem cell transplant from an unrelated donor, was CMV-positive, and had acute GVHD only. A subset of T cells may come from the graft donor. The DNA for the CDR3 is TGTGCCAGCAGACCAGAAGCGGGGAGTATTACCTACGAGCAGTACTTC. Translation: CASRPEAGSITYEQYF.